This TCR beta chain was identified during a study of cytomegalovirus exposure and HLA in healthy donors (dated by TCRdb to the late 2010s). Regarding the research as a whole: In an earlier analysis of under 750 of the donors, 250 to 300 Gb of sequence data and roughly 100 million unique TCR beta sequences from about 179 million T cells were reported. An early release that covered some 630 HLA-typed donors contained around 300 gigabases of sequencing data and around 80 million unique TCR sequences. Of the 350 to 450 genotyped donors, about 80% fell in the genetic ancestry cluster associated with self-reported Caucasian donors. The aim of the study was to test whether cataloging public T cell receptors could identify signatures of past pathogen exposure. The T cell repertoires of 550 to 850 subjects were profiled by immunosequencing and related to cytomegalovirus serostatus. A separate validation cohort of 100 to 150 different subjects was used in addition to the 666-subject first cohort. To predict cytomegalovirus infection status, the study combined high-throughput TCR immunosequencing, statistical association of individual TCRs with disease status, and machine learning. A later analysis re-examined previously published TCR beta repertoires from over 500 donors and added high-resolution HLA genotyping to investigate patterns of TCR occurrence. In the later analysis, no new phenotypic data were used to find candidate immune exposures; instead, reliance was placed on TCR beta sequences and their occurrence across donors. To decide whether each TCR beta V gene segment behaved as functional or pseudogenic, an earlier analysis of several hundred of the donors relied on high-throughput TCR beta sequencing. Donor age, sex, ethnicity and CMV serostatus were compiled alongside the repertoire data. A later genetic analysis used genome-wide SNP genotypes for about 65% of the roughly 700 donors, treating that subset as a discovery cohort. All discovery cohort repertoires had been generated using a single sequencing platform. HLA typing covered class I and class II loci at four-digit resolution. The number of typed donors differed by locus: roughly 620-640 for A, B, C, DRB1 and DQB1; some 540 for DQA1; over 600 for DPA1; and some 450 for DPB1. A handful of DR-DQ haplotypes were handled as single units for association and clustering because linkage in the cohort was strong. On average, approximately 250,000 unique TCR beta nucleotide sequences were sequenced per donor among 300 to 500 genotyped donors of the cohort, with roughly 18% of those sequences being non-productive.

This clone was observed a single time. Its cognate antigen has yet to be identified. It has no much larger one-base neighbor in the sample; base qualities were not kept. Results and caveats for the whole study, not just this receptor: Seventeen rarely observed V segments, including chromosome 9 orphons, were excluded from the earlier analysis of approximately 500 of the donors because counts were too low. In a later genetic analysis, fewer N-insertions in productive TCRs were reported among donors in an Asian-associated ancestry cluster than the 666-donor mean. In a later analysis, HLA-associated TCR beta chains were found to be more clonally expanded and to have lower generation probabilities than equally common non-associated chains. An association between a missense DCLRE1C variant and V-gene and J-gene trimming of TCR beta chains was found in a later genetic analysis and replicated in an independent cohort. In a later analysis, most CMV-associated TCR beta chains were found to appear HLA-restricted, with HLA associations seemingly driven largely by CMV exposure. A cluster of highly shared sequence variants was judged likely to represent a technical artifact of the sequencing pipeline. Because some donors lacked HLA typing at each locus, the association tests relied only on the typed subset. Three of the identified cytomegalovirus-associated TCR beta chains were confirmed in vitro to be specific for cytomegalovirus antigens. The cohort was sequenced for TCR beta chains only, and without alpha or paired-chain data the features that could be detected were limited. According to the authors, the approach could potentially be generalized to other disease states and immunological phenotypes. Strong co-occurrence of HLA alleles, especially DR and DQ, made assigning TCR associations to individual alleles difficult. Correlated functional status among segregating V segments might be attributable to linkage disequilibrium, but an unknown experimental factor could not be ruled out. The presence/absence analyses assumed that sequencing depth was roughly uniform across donors, and that assumption may not be true. A further reported finding was that TCR beta sequences accurately predicted the HLA-A and HLA-B alleles for most subjects in the first cohort. A total of fewer than 200 TCR beta chains were listed by the study as associated with cytomegalovirus. CMV serostatus was the only immune exposure information available for the cohort. Because the 87-base-pair reads could not distinguish some IMGT-functional V segments, including TRBV6-2 and TRBV6-3, those segments were excluded. In an earlier analysis of around 600 of the donors, most TCR beta V segments were observed in productive rearrangements about 87% or about 30% of the time, broadly matching IMGT annotations. A later analysis associated around 16,000 TCR beta sequences with specific HLA alleles at a false discovery rate of 0.05. In both the original and validation cohorts, the classifier was reported to diagnose cytomegalovirus status with high specificity and sensitivity. Across donors, most TCR sequences were observed very rarely, whereas some public TCRs were present in many individuals. According to a later analysis, TCR association rates differed among HLA loci, with DRB1 alleles showing the most associated TCRs and HLA-C alleles showing the fewest. According to a later analysis, parvovirus B19, influenza, CMV and Epstein-Barr virus appeared linked to several top co-occurrence clusters.

The cohort comprised more than 550 healthy bone marrow donors. At the time of sampling, all cohort members were nominally healthy, though unrecorded immune exposures were likely present. The donor tested CMV seronegative and was one of the 352 seronegative cohort members. A peripheral blood sample was collected from each donor, and TCR beta sequencing was performed on peripheral blood mononuclear cells. The Qiagen DNeasy Blood Extraction Kit was used to extract genomic DNA from the blood cell samples. The CDR3 runs 12 amino acids, cysteine and phenylalanine included. Solely the CDR3 DNA is kept, with 36 bases framed from the first base. For CDR1 and CDR2, the germline V gene lists MNHNS and SASEGT. Cut back by 8 bases and 2 bases, the V and J ends lie 7 bases apart. To prepare the library, the immunoSEQ multiplex PCR assay was applied. A mixture of 60 forward primers for TCR Vbeta segments and 13 reverse primers for TCR Jbeta segments was used in the multiplex PCR. The CDR3 region of rearranged TCR beta genes was amplified from genomic DNA with a multiplex PCR assay. The Illumina HiSeq System was used to sequence the amplified TCR beta libraries as 87-base-pair reads. The authors processed their data as follows. A later analysis counted approximately 84 million unique TCR beta chains across the 666 repertoires, and about 10 million of these chains were shared by at least two donors. Raw reads were error-corrected and collapsed into unique sequences by a nearest-neighbor algorithm in which closely related sequences were merged to remove PCR and sequencing errors. V, D and J gene segments were assigned by aligning CDR3 sequences to IMGT reference sequences. Each retained sequence needed at least a six-nucleotide match to both a V gene segment and a J gene segment. A rearrangement counted as productive if the CDR3 had no stop codons and remained in frame with V and J, and every other rearrangement counted as non-productive. CDR3 was defined by IMGT convention, running from the second conserved V-encoded cysteine to the conserved J-encoded phenylalanine. In an earlier analysis of around 540 of the donors, sequences lacking an unambiguous match to a single V gene segment were excluded. In an earlier analysis of a few hundred of the donors, V segments were called functional above 56.7% productive rearrangements and were called segregating when the between-donor standard deviation exceeded 5%. A statistical classification framework was developed to diagnose cytomegalovirus status using the catalog of TCR beta chain sequences. A later analysis assigned V and J genes by comparing TCR nucleotide sequences with IMGT/GENE-DB human TR gene sequences. A later analysis assigned CDR3 sequences and most-parsimonious VDJ recombination scenarios with the TCRdist pipeline. A later analysis defined each TCR beta chain by its CDR3 amino acid sequence plus V-gene family, and excluded reads lacking a unique V-gene family. A later analysis removed 500 to 600 highly shared, low-generation-probability nucleotide sequences to deal with suspected cross-contamination and a sequencing artifact. In a later analysis, a clonal expansion index was calculated for each public chain from normalized within-repertoire ranks of inferred template counts. Generation probabilities in a later analysis came from a VDJ recombination model fitted to out-of-frame rearrangements, and those results were checked against IGoR. Hypergeometric tests were used in a later analysis to score TCR-TCR, TCR-HLA and TCR-CMV co-occurrence, with a repertoire-size bias correction applied to the TCR pairs. False discovery rates were estimated in a later analysis by permuting HLA or CMV assignments 20 times. In a later analysis, co-occurring TCRs were grouped using DBSCAN, and TCRdist sequence similarity was added for clustering within HLA-allele-positive subsets. Repertoires with fewer than 30,000 or more than 120,000 public chains were left out of co-occurrence clustering, as were five repertoires with anomalous nucleotide sharing. Drawn from immuneACCESS, this table holds only the in-frame rearrangements with V and J called that TCRdb kept. Clones are partly lost; checked studies trace under half to an unresolved V gene and leave the rest unexplained. V and J calls and clone size are copied from that table; D and trimming were computed from the DNA. The sample table contains 150,000 to 200,000 clones; only one count was recorded for around 76% of them. The biggest ten clones account for roughly 1.9% of the sample.

The receptor was isolated from a female donor in good health and CMV-seronegative. The chain is made from TRBV6-1 and TRBJ1-3, with TRBD1 as a weak D call on 6 bases. The sequenced material came from PBMCs. The CDR3 sequence is CASQGTGNTIYF. In nucleotide form, the sequence is TGTGCCAGCCAGGGGACTGGAAACACCATATATTTT.